Listed below are T cell receptor beta chains from one sample, sequenced in a study of T cells after yellow fever vaccination. TCRdb fed the 5' RACE reads into MiXCR, producing one record per CDR3 protein. The sample lists about 74,000 distinct CDR3 sequences, more than 5.5% occurring once. The source material was CD8+ T cells sorted from PBMCs, sampled 5 to 6 days after the first yellow fever vaccination. These receptors were taken from a man between 18 and 35 years old who received the YFV17D yellow fever vaccine. Both conserved end residues are part of each CDR3. Fields, in order: J gene, clone size, D gene, V gene, CDR3 DNA, CDR3 protein. The D gene is left open where the match is weak. Part of the rows lack a size; the others show once, few, many or a class for expanded clones.

>TRBJ2-7|many|.|TRBV11-1
TGTGCCAGCGGCGACCGTAGGTATTCCGAGCAGTACTTC
CASGDRRYSEQYF
>TRBJ2-7|few|.|TRBV6-1
TGTGCCAGCAGTGACAGGGGAGGGCCCTACGAGCAGTACTTC
CASSDRGGPYEQYF
>TRBJ2-1|many|.|TRBV12-3/TRBV12-4
TGTGCCAGCAGTTTCGGCCGAGGGCAGGCCATTGACGAGCAGTTCTTC
CASSFGRGQAIDEQFF
>TRBJ2-5|.|.|TRBV20-1
TGCAGTGCCCAGAAGGACCAAGAGACCCAGTACTTC
CSAQKDQETQYF
>TRBJ2-1|.|.|TRBV11-2
TGTGCCAGCAGCTTCCAGAGAAGGGAAGGCAATGAGCAGTTCTTC
CASSFQRREGNEQFF
>TRBJ2-3|few|.|TRBV5-1
TGCGCCAGCAGCTTGTGGGAGGGGGTCGTCACAGATACGCAGTATTTT
CASSLWEGVVTDTQYF
>TRBJ2-5|.|.|TRBV7-6
TGTGCCAGCACCACCATCAACGGAGAGACCCAGTACTTC
CASTTINGETQYF
>TRBJ1-3|few|TRBD1|TRBV4-1
TGCGCCAGCAGCCAAGGCCAGGGACAGGCCTCTGGAAACACCATATATTTT
CASSQGQGQASGNTIYF
>TRBJ2-1|many|TRBD2|TRBV4-1
TGCGCCAGCAGCCAACGCCATAGCGGGGGGGCCTACAATGAGCAGTTCTTC
CASSQRHSGGAYNEQFF
>TRBJ1-1|many|.|TRBV19
TGTGCCAGTAGTACACTAATCAGGACAACTGAAGCTTTCTTT
CASSTLIRTTEAFF
>TRBJ1-2|.|TRBD1|TRBV2
TGTGCACTGAGGGACAGCTATGGCTACACCTTC
CALRDSYGYTF
>TRBJ2-1|.|.|TRBV5-1
TGCGCCAGCAGCGGGTGGGGAGCCGACTCCTACAATGAGCAGTTCTTC
CASSGWGADSYNEQFF
>TRBJ2-1|many|.|TRBV11-2
TGTGCCAGCAGCTTTGGTCGGCTCGAGCAGTTCTTC
CASSFGRLEQFF
>TRBJ2-3|.|TRBD1|TRBV4-1
TGCGCCAGCAGCCGAGGACAGGGAGCTAGCACAGATACGCAGTATTTT
CASSRGQGASTDTQYF
>TRBJ2-7|many|.|TRBV6-5
TGTGCCAGCAGTTGGGGTGGGAGCTACGAGCAGTACTTC
CASSWGGSYEQYF
>TRBJ2-5|many|.|TRBV6-5
TGTGCCAGCAGTTACGGGCCCCAAGAGACCCAGTACTTC
CASSYGPQETQYF
>TRBJ2-7|.|TRBD1|TRBV4-1
TGCGCCAGCAGGGCGCTACAGGGGAGTGAGCAGTACTTC
CASRALQGSEQYF
>TRBJ2-1|.|.|TRBV19
TGTGCCAGTAGTATCACTAGCCGTTACAATGAGCAGTTCTTC
CASSITSRYNEQFF
>TRBJ1-5|.|.|TRBV6-5
TGTGCCAGCAGTTACGACAGAGGTCAGCCCCAGCATTTT
CASSYDRGQPQHF
>TRBJ2-5|many|.|TRBV20-1
TGCAGTGCTAGGGGGCGGAACCAAGAGACCCAGTACTTC
CSARGRNQETQYF
>TRBJ2-5|many|.|TRBV7-9
TGTGCCAGCAGCTTAGCCTCATACGGCAGGGAGACCCAGTACTTC
CASSLASYGRETQYF
>TRBJ2-3|many|.|TRBV27
TGTGCCAGCAGAAGTGTCGGGAACACAGATACGCAGTATTTT
CASRSVGNTDTQYF
>TRBJ2-1|few|.|TRBV9
TGTGCCAGCAGCGTAGACAGGGCCTACAATGAGCAGTTCTTC
CASSVDRAYNEQFF
>TRBJ1-1|many|.|TRBV5-1
TGCGCCAGCAGCTTGGTAGATAGCGGGACTGAAGCTTTCTTT
CASSLVDSGTEAFF
>TRBJ2-3|.|.|TRBV11-2
TGTGCCAGCAGCTTAGGGACAGAAGCAGATACGCAGTATTTT
CASSLGTEADTQYF
>TRBJ2-5|few|.|TRBV6-1
TGTGCCAGCAGTGAAGGCAGAACCAGGGAGACCCAGTACTTC
CASSEGRTRETQYF
>TRBJ2-3|.|.|TRBV19
TGTGCCAGTAGTATAGGGGACATAAGCACAGATACGCAGTATTTT
CASSIGDISTDTQYF
>TRBJ2-4|.|.|TRBV20-1
TGCAGTGCTAGAAACATTCAGTACTTC
CSARNIQYF
>TRBJ2-7|many|.|TRBV7-9
TGTGCCAGCAGGGTCGGGGGTCAGGGTCCCGAGCAGTACTTC
CASRVGGQGPEQYF
>TRBJ2-5|.|TRBD1|TRBV29-1
TGCAGCGTTGTCAGGACAGGGGATGGAGAGACCCAGTACTTC
CSVVRTGDGETQYF
>TRBJ2-1|many|.|TRBV12-3/TRBV12-4
TGTGCCAGCAGTTTACTTCTACTATCAAACAATGAGCAGTTCTTC
CASSLLLLSNNEQFF
>TRBJ2-1|many|.|TRBV19
TGTGCCAGTAGTATAGGTGGTCTCTACAATGAGCAGTTCTTC
CASSIGGLYNEQFF
>TRBJ2-7|few|.|TRBV27
TGTGCCAGCAGTGGGGATTACGAGCAGTACTTC
CASSGDYEQYF
>TRBJ1-1|.|.|TRBV20-1
TGCAGTGCTAGAGATCCGGGACACCTAGGGCGTGAAGGTTTCTTT
CSARDPGHLGREGFF
>TRBJ1-1|many|.|TRBV12-3/TRBV12-4
TGTGCCAGCAGTTTTGAAGGAGGGGGAACTGAAGCTTTCTTT
CASSFEGGGTEAFF
>TRBJ2-1|many|.|TRBV24-1
TGTGCCACCAGTGATTTTATGGGCAATGAGCAGTTCTTC
CATSDFMGNEQFF
>TRBJ2-1|.|.|TRBV5-1
TGCGCCAGCAGCTTGGTTGGCGGGGGCGCCAAACTCGATAATGAGCAGTTCTTC
CASSLVGGGAKLDNEQFF
>TRBJ2-1|many|.|TRBV4-1
TGCGCCAGCAGCCAAGAAGGTCGGCGTAGCGGCAATGAGCAGTTCTTC
CASSQEGRRSGNEQFF
>TRBJ1-5|few|.|TRBV19
TGTGCCAGTAGTCCACAGGGATACAATCAGCCCCAGCATTTT
CASSPQGYNQPQHF
>TRBJ1-5|.|TRBD1|TRBV4-3
TGCGCCAGCAGCCAGCGGAGACAGGGGAATCAGCCCCAGCATTTT
CASSQRRQGNQPQHF
>TRBJ1-1|many|.|TRBV21-1
TGTGCCAGCAGCAATCAAGCTTTCTTT
CASSNQAFF
>TRBJ2-1|.|TRBD2|TRBV4-3
TGCGCCAGCAGCCAAGATCCACTAGCGGGGAGGTACAATGAGCAGTTCTTC
CASSQDPLAGRYNEQFF
>TRBJ2-1|once|TRBD2|TRBV5-1
TGCGCCAGCAGCTTGGTTGGGGGAGGGGATGAGCAGTTCTTC
CASSLVGGGDEQFF
>TRBJ2-7|many|.|TRBV12-3/TRBV12-4
TGTGCCAGCAGTTTAAAGGGGGGCCCCGGGTACGAGCAGTACTTC
CASSLKGGPGYEQYF
>TRBJ1-1|.|.|TRBV7-9
TGTGCCAGCAGCTCGGACAGTTTCGACAAGAACACTGAAGCTTTCTTT
CASSSDSFDKNTEAFF
>TRBJ2-5|few|.|TRBV3-1
TGTGCCAGCAGCCAAGGATTTGGAACCCAAGAGACCCAGTACTTC
CASSQGFGTQETQYF
>TRBJ2-1|many|TRBD1|TRBV19
TGTGCCAGTAGTATTCACAGGGGCAATGAGCAGTTCTTC
CASSIHRGNEQFF